Following are 21 T cell receptor beta chains from one sample sequenced in a study of Tregs in tolerant kidney transplant recipients. The table came from immunoSEQ multiplex PCR; TCRdb's copy has only in-frame clones and leaves some out. The profile shows some 21,000 clones, roughly 80% of them singletons. Related graft donors supplied nonmyeloablative bone marrow transplants, and mixed chimerism was transient. Material: CD8+ T cells from blood (PBMCs), obtained 6 months after the transplant. The receptors come from a human patient who received a combined kidney and bone marrow transplant. Some T cells may be transferred from the graft donor.

This chain connects TRBV11-2 to TRBJ2-7; D not certain. CDR3 length: 13 amino acids. Germline V gene data show CDR1 as SGHAT and CDR2 as FQNNGV. The V end was cut by 4 bases, the J end by 2 bases, with 9 bases between. In nucleotides, the CDR3 is TGTGCCAGCAGCTACGGCGGAACCTACGAGCAGTACTTC. Protein product: CASSYGGTYEQYF.

The chain recombines TRBV7-2 with TRBJ1-2; 8 bases map to TRBD1. Germline loops: CDR1 SGHTA, CDR2 FQGNSA. V dropped 1 base and J dropped 2; count of bases not matched to a gene: 3. The CDR3 has 15 amino acids. The CDR3 DNA reads as TGTGCCAGCAGCTTAGATCAGGGGGCGAACTATGGCTACACCTTC. This translates into CASSLDQGANYGYTF. The whole variable domain, remainder taken from reference TRBV7-2 and TRBJ1-2, is GAGVSQSPSNKVTEKGKDVELRCDPISGHTALYWYRQSLGQGLEFLIYFQGNSAPDKSGLPSDRFSAERTGGSVSTLTIQRTQQEDSAVYLCASSLDQGANYGYTFGSGTRLTVV.

The chain combines TRBV7-2 with TRBJ2-3; 9 nucleotides agree with TRBD2. J was trimmed by 0 bases and V by 0 bases; bases with no gene match: 19. CDR3 length equals 22 residues. Germline-derived CDR1 and CDR2 are SGHTA and FQGNSA. DNA of the CDR3: TGTGCCAGCAGCTTAGCTCATCGGGGGGCTCGCGGGAGGGAAACGAGCACAGATACGCAGTATTTT. It codes for CASSLAHRGARGRETSTDTQYF.

This clone has just one count. The chain links TRBV9 to TRBJ2-1; 7 bases line up with TRBD2. The J segment lost 7 bases and the V segment lost 2 bases, leaving 3 bases of the junction unmatched. Germline V lookup: CDR1 SGDLS, CDR2 YYNGEE. The CDR3 spans 13 residues. CDR3 in amino acids: CASSVGSGNEQFF. In nucleotides, the CDR3 is TGTGCCAGCAGCGTTGGTAGCGGGAATGAGCAGTTCTTC.

The chain couples TRBV7-9 to TRBJ2-3, with 8 bases fitting TRBD2. The CDR3 totals 15 residues. V lost 3 bases to trimming and J lost 0 bases; unmatched junction nucleotides: 2. Germline CDR1 reads SEHNR; CDR2 reads FQNEAQ (reference sequence). The CDR3 loop reads CASSFLAGSTDTQYF. The CDR3 nucleotides read TGTGCCAGCAGCTTTTTAGCGGGAAGCACAGATACGCAGTATTTT. The full variable domain, its missing parts supplied by reference TRBV7-9 and TRBJ2-3, is DTGVSQNPRHKITKRGQNVTFRCDPISEHNRLYWYRQTLGQGPEFLTYFQNEAQLEKSRLLSDRFSAERPKGSFSTLEIQRTEQGDSAMYLCASSFLAGSTDTQYFGPGTRLTVL.

This chain connects TRBV15 to TRBJ1-1; D not certain. V gave up 9 bases and J gave up 1 base, with 12 bases separating them. The CDR3 is 13 amino acids. From germline, CDR1 is LNHNV and CDR2 YYDKDF (reference sequence). The CDR3, as DNA: TGTGCCACGGAGCCCGGGGAGAACACTGAAGCTTTCTTT. It yields the protein CATEPGENTEAFF.

This chain links TRBV7-9 with TRBJ2-1; 9 bases map to TRBD2. Trimming at V came to 5 bases and at J to 5 bases, leaving 10 bases not matched to a gene. Germline lookup yields CDR1 SEHNR and CDR2 FQNEAQ (reference sequence). CDR3 length: 16 residues. CDR3 region: CASSGHSGGGHNEQFF. CDR3 DNA sequence: TGTGCCAGCAGCGGCCATAGCGGGGGAGGTCACAATGAGCAGTTCTTC.

The chain's CDR3 is CASSIWLTEDTDTQYF. DNA of the CDR3: TGTGCCAGTAGTATTTGGTTGACAGAAGACACAGATACGCAGTATTTT. The chain employs TRBV19 and TRBJ2-3; D possibly corresponds to TRBD1 (5 bases). Germline CDR1 is LNHDA and CDR2 is SQIVND (reference sequence). The CDR3 consists of 16 residues. The germline V and J ends were trimmed by 3 bases and 2 bases, with 15 bases remaining between them.

This clone appeared once. The CDR3 nucleotides are TGTGCCAGCAGCGTAGGTCCGTTCTACACCGGGGAGCTGTTTTTT. Protein sequence: CASSVGPFYTGELFF. The V and J genes are TRBV9 and TRBJ2-2, with D unresolved. CDR1 SGDLS and CDR2 YYNGEE come from the germline V gene. CDR3 length: 15 amino acids. With 0 bases removed from V and 3 bases from J, the gap between germline ends came to 9 bases.

The chain couples TRBV4-1 to TRBJ2-7; 8 nucleotides match TRBD2. The junction had 5 bases not matched to a gene; V was cut back by 4 bases and J by 3 bases. The CDR3 length is 14 residues. Germline lookup yields CDR1 MGHRA and CDR2 YSYEKL. The CDR3 is CASSLRTSSYEQYF. DNA of the CDR3: TGCGCCAGCAGCCTTCGGACTAGCAGCTACGAGCAGTACTTC.

The J gene is TRBJ1-2, the V gene TRBV10-3; 7 nucleotides align to TRBD1. This CDR3 spans 12 amino acids. Germline CDR1 is ENHRY and CDR2 is SYGVKD. The V and J ends lost 7 bases and 3 bases, in that order; junction bases with no gene match: 2. CDR3 DNA sequence: TGTGCCATCATCGACAGGGACTATGGCTACACCTTC. It yields the protein CAIIDRDYGYTF.

The chain uses TRBV4-1 and TRBJ2-7; 9 nucleotides match TRBD2. CDR3 length: 18 residues. In germline, CDR1 is MGHRA, CDR2 YSYEKL. Trimming cost V 2 bases and J 0 bases; bases outside gene matches: 11. CDR3 DNA: TGCGCCAGCAGCCAACGATTACCACTAGCGGGCCCCTCCTACGAGCAGTACTTC. This gives the protein CASSQRLPLAGPSYEQYF.

This rearrangement joins TRBV7-8 to TRBJ2-3; D is perhaps TRBD1 (5 bases). The CDR3 length is 15 residues. V was shortened by 1 base and J by 2 bases, with 10 bases between the two germline ends. Germline-derived CDR1 and CDR2 are SGHVS and FQNEAQ. The CDR3 coding sequence is TGTGCCAGCAGCTTAGGATACAGGTACACAGATACGCAGTATTTT. Residues: CASSLGYRYTDTQYF.

There are a few counts of this clone. The chain uses TRBV6-5 and TRBJ2-2; a possible D gene is TRBD1 (5 bases). The CDR3 sequence is 15 residues long. The germline V gene encodes CDR1 MNHEY and CDR2 SVGAGI. The germline V and J ends were trimmed by 2 bases and 7 bases, with 14 bases remaining between them. The CDR3 bases are TGTGCCAGCAGTTACGACATAGGGGCCATCGGGGAGCTGTTTTTT. Encoded protein: CASSYDIGAIGELFF.

Remarks on this clone: Other DNA variants within this sample encode the same CDR3. The J gene is TRBJ1-6, the V gene TRBV14; 7 bases are shared with TRBD1. This CDR3 spans 15 amino acids. Per the germline V gene, CDR1 is SGHDN and CDR2 is FVKESK. V lost 0 bases, J lost 8 bases, and 4 bases stayed unmatched. The chain's CDR3 is CASSQDRGWYSPLHF. The CDR3 coding sequence is TGTGCCAGCAGCCAAGACAGGGGGTGGTATTCACCCCTCCACTTT.

The chain has TRBV9 and TRBJ2-3; no firm D call. Per the germline V gene, CDR1 is SGDLS and CDR2 is YYNGEE. Trimming took off 0 bases at V and 5 bases at J, with 4 bases between the two ends. The CDR3 runs 12 residues. CDR3 sequence: CASSVGGDTQYF. The CDR3 DNA reads TGTGCCAGCAGCGTAGGAGGAGATACGCAGTATTTT.

The chain uses TRBV27 and TRBJ2-1; 8 positions agree with TRBD1. Germline V gene data show CDR1 as MNHEY and CDR2 as SMNVEV (reference sequence). There are 15 residues in the CDR3. The trim removed 3 bases at V and 4 bases at J, leaving 5 bases unmatched. The CDR3 loop reads CASSLDRVGYNEQFF. CDR3 DNA sequence: TGTGCCAGCAGTTTGGACAGGGTGGGGTACAATGAGCAGTTCTTC.

The rearrangement uses TRBV2 and TRBJ2-7; D is possibly TRBD2 (6 bases). V shed 7 bases and J shed 3 bases, with 16 bases lying between them. CDR3 size: 14 residues. The V gene's germline CDR1 is SNHLY and CDR2 FYNNEI. DNA of the CDR3: TGTGCCAGCAAAACGCCGGGACTGAACTACGAGCAGTACTTC. Protein product: CASKTPGLNYEQYF.

The table lists this clone with a count of one. J is TRBJ2-5 and V is TRBV10-3; D not certain. In germline, CDR1 is ENHRY, CDR2 SYGVKD. There are 15 residues in the CDR3. V was pared by 0 bases and J by 2 bases, with 10 bases between. Here the CDR3 reads CAISESLAAQETQYF. CDR3 nucleotides: TGTGCCATCAGTGAGTCGTTGGCAGCGCAAGAGACCCAGTACTTC.

The V call is TRBV28, the J call TRBJ2-3; TRBD2 matches 10 bases. Trimming cost V 7 bases and J 5 bases; bases outside gene matches: 12. Germline V gives CDR1 MDHEN, CDR2 SYDVKM. The CDR3 is 16 amino acids. The CDR3 protein is CASTELAGLGVDTQYF. CDR3 DNA sequence: TGTGCCAGCACCGAACTAGCGGGACTAGGGGTAGATACGCAGTATTTT.

The chain recombines TRBV7-2 with TRBJ2-7; TRBD2 agrees at 9 bases. The CDR3 is 15 residues long. Trimming took 5 bases from V and 6 from J; bases not matched to a gene: 11. CDR1 is SGHTA, CDR2 FQGNSA, per germline. The CDR3 DNA reads TGTGCCAGCAGCGCCCTTAGCGGGAGAGGCTCCGAGCAGTACTTC. The encoded protein is CASSALSGRGSEQYF.